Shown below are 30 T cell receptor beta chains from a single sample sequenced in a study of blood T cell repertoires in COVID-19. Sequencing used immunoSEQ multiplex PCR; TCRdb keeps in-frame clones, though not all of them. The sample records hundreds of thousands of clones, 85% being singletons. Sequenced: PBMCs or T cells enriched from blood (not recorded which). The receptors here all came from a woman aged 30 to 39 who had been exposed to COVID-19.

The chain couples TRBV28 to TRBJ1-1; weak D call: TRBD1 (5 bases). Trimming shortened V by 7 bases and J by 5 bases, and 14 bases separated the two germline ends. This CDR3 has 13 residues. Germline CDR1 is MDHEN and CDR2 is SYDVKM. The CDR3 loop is CASTWPGGTEAFF. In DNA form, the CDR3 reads TGTGCCAGCACCTGGCCCGGGGGAACTGAAGCTTTCTTT.

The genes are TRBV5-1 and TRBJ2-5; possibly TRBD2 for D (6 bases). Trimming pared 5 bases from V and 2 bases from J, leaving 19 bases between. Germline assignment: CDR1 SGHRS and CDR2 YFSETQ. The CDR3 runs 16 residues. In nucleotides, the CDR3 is TGCGCCAGCAGGTTGAGTGGGACTGGAAGACAAGAGACCCAGTACTTC. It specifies CASRLSGTGRQETQYF.

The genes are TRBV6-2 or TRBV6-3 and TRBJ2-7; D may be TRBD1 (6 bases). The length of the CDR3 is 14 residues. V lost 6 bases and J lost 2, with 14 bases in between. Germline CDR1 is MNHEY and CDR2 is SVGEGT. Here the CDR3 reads CASSVTGLPYEQYF. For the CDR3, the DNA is TGTGCCAGCAGCGTTACAGGGCTGCCCTACGAGCAGTACTTC.

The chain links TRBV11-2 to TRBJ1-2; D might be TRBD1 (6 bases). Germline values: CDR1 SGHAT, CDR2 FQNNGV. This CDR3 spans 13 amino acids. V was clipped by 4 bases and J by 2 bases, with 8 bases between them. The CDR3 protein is CASSSDRNYGYTF. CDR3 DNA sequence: TGTGCCAGCAGCTCGGACAGAAACTATGGCTACACCTTC.

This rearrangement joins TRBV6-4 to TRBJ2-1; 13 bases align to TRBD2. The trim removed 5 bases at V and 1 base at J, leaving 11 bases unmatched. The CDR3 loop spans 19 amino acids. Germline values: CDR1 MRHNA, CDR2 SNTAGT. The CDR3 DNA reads TGTGCCAGCAGTAATACTAGCGGGAGGGCGTTCAATTCCTACAATGAGCAGTTCTTC. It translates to CASSNTSGRAFNSYNEQFF.

The CDR3 coding sequence is TGTGCCAGCACCAGCGGGAGTCTCCGAGAGCAGTTCTTC. It codes for CASTSGSLREQFF. This chain links TRBV3-1 (or the pseudogene TRBV3-2) with TRBJ2-1; 8 bases fit TRBD2. The CDR3 length is 13 residues. Germline V gene lookup returns CDR1 LGHDT and CDR2 YNNKEL (reference sequence). Trimming at V came to 7 bases and at J to 10 bases, leaving 9 bases not matched to a gene.

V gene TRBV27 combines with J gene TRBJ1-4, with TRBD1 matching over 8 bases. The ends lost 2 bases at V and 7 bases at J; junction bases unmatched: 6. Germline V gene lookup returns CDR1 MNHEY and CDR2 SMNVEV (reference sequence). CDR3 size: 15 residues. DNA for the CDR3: TGTGCCAGCAGTTTACCAGGGACAGGTCTTGAAAAACTGTTTTTT. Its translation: CASSLPGTGLEKLFF.

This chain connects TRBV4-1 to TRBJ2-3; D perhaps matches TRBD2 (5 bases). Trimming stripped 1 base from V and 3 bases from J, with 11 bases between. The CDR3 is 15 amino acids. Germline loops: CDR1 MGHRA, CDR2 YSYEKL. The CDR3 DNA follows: TGCGCCAGCAGCCAAGTGGGCATAGCGACAGATACGCAGTATTTT. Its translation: CASSQVGIATDTQYF.

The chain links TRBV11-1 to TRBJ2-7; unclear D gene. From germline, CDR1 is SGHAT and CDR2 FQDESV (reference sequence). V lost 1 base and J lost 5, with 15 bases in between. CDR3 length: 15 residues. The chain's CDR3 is CASSLDLGASDEQYF. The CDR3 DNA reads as TGTGCCAGCAGCTTAGATCTAGGAGCTTCAGACGAGCAGTACTTC.

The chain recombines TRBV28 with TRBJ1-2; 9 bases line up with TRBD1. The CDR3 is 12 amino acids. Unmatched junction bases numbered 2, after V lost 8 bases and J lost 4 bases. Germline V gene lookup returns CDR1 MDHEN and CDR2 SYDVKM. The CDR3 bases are TGTGCCAGCGAGGACAGGGGCTATGGCTACACCTTC. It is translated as CASEDRGYGYTF.

CDR3 region: CASSVGQGATNEKLFF. The CDR3 coding sequence is TGTGCCAGCAGTGTAGGGCAGGGGGCAACTAATGAAAAACTGTTTTTT. The rearrangement uses TRBV25-1 and TRBJ1-4; 7 nucleotides line up with TRBD1. CDR1 and CDR2 from the germline V gene are MGHDK and SYGVNS. V trimming: 4 bases; J trimming: 0 bases; junction bases outside the gene matches: 5. There are 16 residues in the CDR3.

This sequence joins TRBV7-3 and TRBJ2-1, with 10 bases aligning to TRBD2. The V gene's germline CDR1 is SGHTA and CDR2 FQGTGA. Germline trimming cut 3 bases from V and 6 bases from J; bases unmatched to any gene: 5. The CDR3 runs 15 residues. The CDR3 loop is CASSFLAGVPNEQFF. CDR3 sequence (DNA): TGTGCCAGCAGCTTTCTAGCGGGAGTTCCCAATGAGCAGTTCTTC.

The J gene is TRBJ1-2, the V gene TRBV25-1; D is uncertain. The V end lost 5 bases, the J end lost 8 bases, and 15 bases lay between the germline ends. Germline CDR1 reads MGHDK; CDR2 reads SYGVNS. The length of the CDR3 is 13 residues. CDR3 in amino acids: CASSTRGVLGYTF. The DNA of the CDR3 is TGTGCCAGCAGTACTAGAGGAGTATTGGGCTACACCTTC.

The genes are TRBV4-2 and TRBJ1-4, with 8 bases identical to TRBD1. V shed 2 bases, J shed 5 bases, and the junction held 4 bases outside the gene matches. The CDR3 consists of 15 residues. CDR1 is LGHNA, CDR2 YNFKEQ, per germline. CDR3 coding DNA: TGTGCCAGCAGCCAACCAGGACAGGGAAATGAAAAACTGTTTTTT. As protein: CASSQPGQGNEKLFF.

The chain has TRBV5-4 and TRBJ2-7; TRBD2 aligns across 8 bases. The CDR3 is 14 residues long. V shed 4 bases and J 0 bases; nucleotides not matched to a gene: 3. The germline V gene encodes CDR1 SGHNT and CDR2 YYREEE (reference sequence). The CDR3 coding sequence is TGTGCCAGCAGCCGTAGCGGGGTCTCCTACGAGCAGTACTTC. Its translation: CASSRSGVSYEQYF. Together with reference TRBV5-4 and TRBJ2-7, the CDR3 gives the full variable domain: ETGVTQSPTHLIKTRGQQVTLRCSSQSGHNTVSWYQQALGQGPQFIFQYYREEENGRGNFPPRFSGLQFPNYSSELNVNALELDDSALYLCASSRSGVSYEQYFGPGTRLTVT.

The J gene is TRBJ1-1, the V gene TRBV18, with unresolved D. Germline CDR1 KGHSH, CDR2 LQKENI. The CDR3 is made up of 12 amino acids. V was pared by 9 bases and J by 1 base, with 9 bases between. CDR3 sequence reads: CASEGENTEAFF. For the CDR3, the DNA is TGTGCCAGTGAGGGCGAGAACACTGAAGCTTTCTTT.

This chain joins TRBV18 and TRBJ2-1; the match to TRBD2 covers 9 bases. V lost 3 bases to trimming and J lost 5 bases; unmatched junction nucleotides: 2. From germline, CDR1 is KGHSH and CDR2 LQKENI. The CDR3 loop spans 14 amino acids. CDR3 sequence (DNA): TGTGCCAGCTCACCGAGGACTAGCGACAATGAGCAGTTCTTC. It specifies CASSPRTSDNEQFF.

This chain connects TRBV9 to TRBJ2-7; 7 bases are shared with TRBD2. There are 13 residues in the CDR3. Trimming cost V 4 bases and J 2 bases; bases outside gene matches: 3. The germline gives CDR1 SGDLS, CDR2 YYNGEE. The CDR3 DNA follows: TGTGCCAGCAGCTCAGGACTAGCCTACGAGCAGTACTTC. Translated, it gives CASSSGLAYEQYF.

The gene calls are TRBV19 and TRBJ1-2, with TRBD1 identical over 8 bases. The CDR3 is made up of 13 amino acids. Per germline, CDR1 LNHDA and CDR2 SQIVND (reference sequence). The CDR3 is CAGSYGQGYGYTF. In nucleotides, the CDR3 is TGTGCAGGATCATACGGACAGGGCTATGGCTACACCTTC.

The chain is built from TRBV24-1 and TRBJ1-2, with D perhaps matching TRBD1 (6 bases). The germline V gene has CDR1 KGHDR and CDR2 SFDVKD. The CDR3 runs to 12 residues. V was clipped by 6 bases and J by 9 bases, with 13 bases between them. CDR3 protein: CATSRTVGRYTF. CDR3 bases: TGTGCCACCAGTCGGACAGTCGGGCGCTACACCTTC.

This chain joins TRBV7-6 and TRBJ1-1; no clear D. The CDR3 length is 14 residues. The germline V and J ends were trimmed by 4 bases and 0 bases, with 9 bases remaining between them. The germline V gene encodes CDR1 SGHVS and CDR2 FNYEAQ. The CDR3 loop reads CASSSLQLNTEAFF. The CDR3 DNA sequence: TGTGCCAGCAGCTCCTTACAGCTGAACACTGAAGCTTTCTTT. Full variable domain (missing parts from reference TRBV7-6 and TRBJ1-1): GAGVSQSPRYKVTKRGQDVALRCDPISGHVSLYWYRQALGQGPEFLTYFNYEAQQDKSGLPNDRFSAERPEGSISTLTIQRTEQRDSAMYRCASSSLQLNTEAFFGQGTRLTVV.

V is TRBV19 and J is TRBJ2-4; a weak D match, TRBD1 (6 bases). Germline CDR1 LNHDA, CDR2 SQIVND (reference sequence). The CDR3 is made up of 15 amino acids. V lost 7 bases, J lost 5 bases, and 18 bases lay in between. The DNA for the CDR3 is TGTGCCAGTATAAACAGGGATGGGCTCGAAAACATTCAGTACTTC. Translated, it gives CASINRDGLENIQYF. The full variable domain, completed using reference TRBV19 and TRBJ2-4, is DGGITQSPKYLFRKEGQNVTLSCEQNLNHDAMYWYRQDPGQGLRLIYYSQIVNDFQKGDIAEGYSVSREKKESFPLTVTSAQKNPTAFYLCASINRDGLENIQYFGAGTRLSVL.

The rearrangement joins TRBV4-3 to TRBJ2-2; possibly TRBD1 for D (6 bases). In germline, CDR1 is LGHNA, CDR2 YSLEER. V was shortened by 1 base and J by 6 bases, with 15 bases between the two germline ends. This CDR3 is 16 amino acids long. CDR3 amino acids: CASSQVGEGVPGELFF. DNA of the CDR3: TGCGCCAGCAGCCAAGTCGGCGAGGGGGTCCCCGGGGAGCTGTTTTTT.

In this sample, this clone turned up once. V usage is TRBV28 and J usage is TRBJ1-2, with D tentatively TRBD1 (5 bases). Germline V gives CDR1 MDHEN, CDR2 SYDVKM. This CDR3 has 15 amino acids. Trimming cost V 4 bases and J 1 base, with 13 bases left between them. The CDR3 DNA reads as TGTGCCAGCAGTTATCAGGGAACCAGTAACTATGGCTACACCTTC. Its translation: CASSYQGTSNYGYTF.

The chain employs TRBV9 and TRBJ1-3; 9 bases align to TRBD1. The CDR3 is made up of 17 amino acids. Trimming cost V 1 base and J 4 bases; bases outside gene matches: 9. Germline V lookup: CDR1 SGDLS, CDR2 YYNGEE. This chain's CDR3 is CASSVTGTGLSGNTIYF. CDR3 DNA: TGTGCCAGCAGCGTAACCGGGACAGGGCTTTCCGGAAACACCATATATTTT.

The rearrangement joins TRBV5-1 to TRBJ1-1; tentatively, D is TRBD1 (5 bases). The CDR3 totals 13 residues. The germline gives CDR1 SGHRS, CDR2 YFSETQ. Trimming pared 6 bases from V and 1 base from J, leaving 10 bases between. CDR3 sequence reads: CASTYGGNTEAFF. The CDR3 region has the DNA TGCGCCAGCACGTACGGGGGGAACACTGAAGCTTTCTTT.

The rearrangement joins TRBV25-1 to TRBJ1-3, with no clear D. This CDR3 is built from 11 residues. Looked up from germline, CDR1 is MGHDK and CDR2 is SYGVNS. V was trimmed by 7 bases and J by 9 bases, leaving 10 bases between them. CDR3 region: CASKRVGTIYF. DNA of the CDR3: TGTGCCAGCAAGAGGGTTGGCACCATATATTTT.

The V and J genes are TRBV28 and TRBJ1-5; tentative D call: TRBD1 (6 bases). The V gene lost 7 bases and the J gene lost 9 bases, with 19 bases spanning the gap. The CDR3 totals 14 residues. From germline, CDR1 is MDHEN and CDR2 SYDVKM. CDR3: CASTVEGGGRPQHF. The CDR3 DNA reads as TGTGCCAGCACCGTCGAGGGAGGGGGAAGGCCCCAGCATTTT.

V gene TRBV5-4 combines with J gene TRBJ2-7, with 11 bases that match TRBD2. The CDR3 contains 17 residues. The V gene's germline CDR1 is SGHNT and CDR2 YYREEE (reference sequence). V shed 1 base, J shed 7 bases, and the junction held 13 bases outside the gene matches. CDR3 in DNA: TGTGCCAGCAGCTTGTCGCAGGGACTAGCGGCTTTGGGGGAGCAGTACTTC. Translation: CASSLSQGLAALGEQYF.

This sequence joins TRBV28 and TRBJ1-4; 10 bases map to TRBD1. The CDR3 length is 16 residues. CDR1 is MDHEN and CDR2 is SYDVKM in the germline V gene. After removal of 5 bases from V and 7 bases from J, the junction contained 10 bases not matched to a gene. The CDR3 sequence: CASSGDRGPEGEKLFF. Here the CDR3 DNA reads TGTGCCAGCAGTGGGGACAGGGGCCCCGAAGGTGAAAAACTGTTTTTT.